The rows below give T cell receptor beta chains drawn from one sample of a study of T cell repertoires in cytomegalovirus infection. Via MiXCR, TCRdb re-called the reads, giving one row per CDR3 protein. This sample has more than 150,000 distinct CDR3 sequences, with 28% found just once. Sequenced input: PBMCs. These receptors were taken from a human donor in good health (CMV status not recorded). Some clones in this sample may be carry-over from other donors' samples. Both conserved end residues are part of each CDR3. Fields, in order: clone size, J gene, D gene, V gene, CDR3 protein, CDR3 DNA. A D gene is named only where the DNA matches it firmly. Size tells how often a clone was seen (once, few, many) or the class of an expanded clone, and some rows leave it out.

>.|TRBJ1-1|TRBD1|TRBV30
CAWDRADTEAFF
TGTGCCTGGGACAGGGCTGACACTGAAGCTTTCTTT
>many|TRBJ2-1|TRBD1|TRBV6-2/TRBV6-3
CASSYSRKGQFYNEQFF
TGTGCCAGCAGTTACTCGAGAAAGGGACAGTTCTACAATGAGCAGTTCTTC
>.|TRBJ2-7|.|TRBV29-1
CSVEGTETYEQYF
TGCAGCGTTGAAGGGACAGAGACCTACGAGCAGTACTTC
>.|TRBJ1-4|.|TRBV12-3/TRBV12-4
CASRLPGTNEKLFF
TGTGCCAGCAGGTTACCTGGGACTAATGAAAAACTGTTTTTT
>.|TRBJ2-7|.|TRBV11-1
CASSRVFDEQYF
TGTGCCAGCAGCCGGGTCTTTGACGAGCAGTACTTC
>many|TRBJ1-2|.|TRBV29-1
CSVAPSGGIGYTF
TGCAGCGTTGCTCCCTCGGGGGGAATAGGCTACACCTTC
>many|TRBJ1-2|.|TRBV7-9
CASRELGPSLYGYTF
TGTGCCAGCAGGGAGTTGGGACCATCCCTCTATGGCTACACCTTC
>.|TRBJ1-1|.|TRBV4-1
CASSQAMENTEAFF
TGCGCCAGCAGCCAAGCAATGGAGAACACTGAAGCTTTCTTT
>.|TRBJ1-5|TRBD1|TRBV20-1
CSAPGQGNQPQHF
TGCAGTGCCCCCGGACAGGGAAATCAGCCCCAGCATTTT
>many|TRBJ2-1|TRBD1|TRBV12-3/TRBV12-4
CASSYTGTGEKHEQFF
TGTGCCAGCAGCTATACCGGGACAGGGGAGAAGCATGAGCAGTTCTTC
>few|TRBJ2-7|.|TRBV20-1
CSAPTKDNPYEQYF
TGCAGTGCTCCTACGAAGGACAACCCCTACGAGCAGTACTTC
>.|TRBJ2-5|TRBD1|TRBV2
CASSGDSTQETQYF
TGTGCCAGCAGTGGGGACAGTACACAAGAGACCCAGTACTTC
>.|TRBJ1-2|TRBD1|TRBV30
CAWSGDRGHRSYTF
TGTGCCTGGAGTGGAGACAGGGGGCATCGGAGCTACACCTTC
>.|TRBJ2-5|TRBD1|TRBV30
CAWSGQGLGVTQYF
TGTGCCTGGAGCGGACAGGGCTTGGGAGTGACCCAGTACTTC
>.|TRBJ2-7|TRBD1|TRBV19
CASSAGQAYEQYF
TGTGCCAGTAGTGCAGGACAGGCCTACGAGCAGTACTTC
>.|TRBJ2-1|TRBD2|TRBV20-1
CRATPPSGGAVTYNEQFF
TGCCGTGCTACACCCCCTAGCGGGGGGGCGGTTACCTACAATGAGCAGTTCTTC
>.|TRBJ2-7|.|TRBV5-6
CASSRPGQSSYEQYF
TGTGCCAGCAGCCGACCGGGTCAGAGCTCCTACGAGCAGTACTTC
>.|TRBJ1-5|TRBD1|TRBV20-1
CSAIAGTGNVNQPQHF
TGTAGTGCAATTGCCGGGACAGGGAATGTCAATCAGCCCCAGCATTTT
>.|TRBJ1-1|.|TRBV5-1
CASSFLDNTEAFF
TGCGCCAGCAGCTTCTTGGATAACACTGAAGCTTTCTTT
>.|TRBJ1-1|.|TRBV6-1
CASSRTDKNTEAFF
TGTGCCAGCAGCCGGACAGATAAAAACACTGAAGCTTTCTTT
>.|TRBJ1-5|TRBD1|TRBV12-3/TRBV12-4
CASSRSNPGGNQPQRF
TGTGCCAGCAGCCGTTCAAACCCAGGGGGTAATCAGCCCCAGCGTTTT
>few|TRBJ1-1|.|TRBV29-1
CSVEGKLGTEAFF
TGCAGCGTTGAGGGGAAATTGGGAACTGAAGCTTTCTTT
>.|TRBJ1-6|TRBD1|TRBV29-1
CSVKTGTANSPLHF
TGCAGCGTGAAGACCGGGACAGCCAATTCACCCCTCCACTTT
>.|TRBJ2-1|TRBD2|TRBV5-4
CASSSKLAGVNNEQFF
TGTGCCAGCAGCTCGAAACTAGCGGGGGTGAACAATGAGCAGTTCTTC
>.|TRBJ1-1|TRBD1|TRBV7-9
CASSTRQGKNTEAFF
TGTGCCAGCAGCACTAGACAGGGAAAGAACACTGAAGCTTTCTTT
>.|TRBJ2-3|TRBD1|TRBV12-3/TRBV12-4
CASSRGQVGEDTQYF
TGTGCCAGCAGCCGCGGACAGGTTGGGGAGGATACGCAGTATTTT